The T cell receptor (beta chain) under discussion was sequenced for a study of early T cells in non-severe SARS-CoV-2 infection. At the level of the study: The chains were unpaired, and the sequenced material was bulk RNA from unsorted whole blood.

The CDR3 is 15 residues long. Germline V gives CDR1 MNHNY, CDR2 SVGAGI (reference sequence). J gave up 1 base and V 5 bases, and 3 bases lay outside the gene matches. This clonotype was seen ten or more times. The antigen remains undetermined. The TCR library protocol attached unique molecular identifiers to the individual cDNA molecules. One entry per CDR3 protein results from TCRdb running MiXCR on the 5' RACE reads. The table records 100,000 to 130,000 distinct CDR3 sequences, approximately 12% of them present only once. Broader study findings: VDJdb matching, biased toward anti-spike CD8 responses, missed private and CD4 specificities.

This clonotype was sampled from an adult who was a healthcare worker with PCR-confirmed SARS-CoV-2 infection or an uninfected control (not recorded which). The chain is built from TRBV6-6 and TRBJ2-7, with TRBD2 matching 12 bases. Sequences were obtained from whole blood. The CDR3 here is CASSVTSGGSYEQYF. CDR3 coding DNA: TGTGCCAGCAGTGTCACTAGCGGGGGGTCCTACGAGCAGTACTTC.